The rows below give T cell receptor beta chains drawn from one sample of a study of post-analysis software for immune sequencing data. TCRdb reprocessed the PCR reads via MiXCR and lists one record per CDR3 protein. The sample includes fewer than 850,000 distinct CDR3 sequences, 25% to 30% of them seen just once. Sequencing used blood. All receptors come from a girl aged 10 to 17 with multiple sclerosis. CDR3s include the opening cysteine and the closing phenylalanine or tryptophan. Each record gives: V gene, J gene, clone size, D gene, CDR3 DNA, CDR3 protein. A D gene is named only where the DNA matches it firmly. Size values are once, few and many counts, or a class for expanded clones, and some rows have none.

v_gene: TRBV20-1
j_gene: TRBJ1-6
abundance: few
d_gene: TRBD1
CDR3nt: TGCAGTGACCGGGACAGCGGTTTGAGATCACCCCTCCACTTT
CDR3aa: CSDRDSGLRSPLHF

v_gene: TRBV20-1
j_gene: TRBJ1-4
abundance: few
d_gene: NA
CDR3nt: TGCAGTGCTAGAGACAATCCGTCTGGAAAACTGTTTTTT
CDR3aa: CSARDNPSGKLFF

v_gene: TRBV27
j_gene: TRBJ1-1
abundance: NA
d_gene: NA
CDR3nt: TGTGCCAGCAGTTCCCGGTGGGGGGCGAACACTGAAGCTTTCTTT
CDR3aa: CASSSRWGANTEAFF

v_gene: TRBV7-2
j_gene: TRBJ2-7
abundance: NA
d_gene: NA
CDR3nt: TGTGCCAGCAGCACCCAGGGATACCAGCCGTGGGAGGCCCAGTACTTC
CDR3aa: CASSTQGYQPWEAQYF

v_gene: TRBV5-1
j_gene: TRBJ2-5
abundance: NA
d_gene: NA
CDR3nt: TGCGCCAGCTCCCGTTCGGGACAACAAGAGACCCAGTACTTC
CDR3aa: CASSRSGQQETQYF

v_gene: TRBV6-2/TRBV6-3
j_gene: TRBJ2-1
abundance: few
d_gene: TRBD2
CDR3nt: TGTGCCAGCAGTTATCCCGGGACTAGCGGGACCGGCGCCTACAATGAGCAGTTCTTC
CDR3aa: CASSYPGTSGTGAYNEQFF

v_gene: TRBV4-1
j_gene: TRBJ2-1
abundance: few
d_gene: NA
CDR3nt: TGCGCCAGCAGCCAAGCGCACCTCCCGACAATAAGCTCCTACAATGAGCAGTTCTTC
CDR3aa: CASSQAHLPTISSYNEQFF

v_gene: TRBV28
j_gene: TRBJ2-3
abundance: NA
d_gene: NA
CDR3nt: TGTGCCAGCGGCTACCGGGAGCGTCCAGATACGCAGTATTTT
CDR3aa: CASGYRERPDTQYF

v_gene: TRBV24-1
j_gene: TRBJ1-4
abundance: NA
d_gene: TRBD1
CDR3nt: TGTGCCACCAGTGGACAGGGGAATAATGAAAAACTGTTTTTT
CDR3aa: CATSGQGNNEKLFF

v_gene: TRBV28
j_gene: TRBJ2-5
abundance: few
d_gene: TRBD2
CDR3nt: TGTGCCAGCAGAGAACTAGCGGGGGGCGAGGGACAAGAGACCCAGTACTTC
CDR3aa: CASRELAGGEGQETQYF

v_gene: TRBV12-3/TRBV12-4
j_gene: TRBJ1-1
abundance: few
d_gene: NA
CDR3nt: TGTGCCAGCTCCCCCCGGACAGTTTGGAGGACTGAAGCTTTCTTT
CDR3aa: CASSPRTVWRTEAFF

v_gene: TRBV6-5
j_gene: TRBJ1-2
abundance: NA
d_gene: NA
CDR3nt: TGTGCCAGCCGTTGGATGGGGGGGGCGAGCTATGGCTACACCTTC
CDR3aa: CASRWMGGASYGYTF

v_gene: TRBV29-1
j_gene: TRBJ1-1
abundance: NA
d_gene: NA
CDR3nt: TGCAGCGGATCAGTTCGAAATGAAGCTTTCTTT
CDR3aa: CSGSVRNEAFF

v_gene: TRBV9
j_gene: TRBJ2-5
abundance: few
d_gene: TRBD2
CDR3nt: TGTGCCAGCACCGTGGGCACGGGAGGCGGAAAAGAGACCCAGTACTTC
CDR3aa: CASTVGTGGGKETQYF

v_gene: TRBV20-1
j_gene: TRBJ2-3
abundance: NA
d_gene: TRBD2
CDR3nt: TGCAGTGCTAGAGAGGGCGGGAGCGGTGATACGCAGTATTTT
CDR3aa: CSAREGGSGDTQYF

v_gene: TRBV4-1
j_gene: TRBJ1-2
abundance: few
d_gene: NA
CDR3nt: TGCGCCAGCAGCCCGGGAAGTGAACGAAACTATGGCTACACCTTC
CDR3aa: CASSPGSERNYGYTF

v_gene: TRBV4-3
j_gene: TRBJ2-2
abundance: once
d_gene: NA
CDR3nt: TGCGCCAGCAGCCAAGATCCTAGCTGGGCCGGGGAGCGGTTTTTT
CDR3aa: CASSQDPSWAGERFF

v_gene: TRBV19
j_gene: TRBJ2-1
abundance: few
d_gene: NA
CDR3nt: TGTGCCAGTAGTACTAGTTCTCCCTACAATGAGCAGTTCTTC
CDR3aa: CASSTSSPYNEQFF

v_gene: TRBV9
j_gene: TRBJ2-3
abundance: NA
d_gene: NA
CDR3nt: TGTGCCAGCAGCGAGCCCCCGGGGGGCGGGGGCACAGATACGCAGTATTTT
CDR3aa: CASSEPPGGGGTDTQYF

v_gene: TRBV7-2
j_gene: TRBJ2-7
abundance: few
d_gene: NA
CDR3nt: TGTGCCAGCAGATCAAGTAGTGGGCAGGGAGCCTACGAGCAGTACTTC
CDR3aa: CASRSSSGQGAYEQYF

v_gene: TRBV5-1
j_gene: TRBJ1-5
abundance: NA
d_gene: TRBD1
CDR3nt: TGCGCCAGCAGCTTAGGGACAGGCGAATATCGGCCCCAGCATTTT
CDR3aa: CASSLGTGEYRPQHF

v_gene: TRBV12-3/TRBV12-4
j_gene: TRBJ2-3
abundance: NA
d_gene: NA
CDR3nt: TGTGCCAGCAGTACCGTAGGGGGAGGTACGCAGTATTTT
CDR3aa: CASSTVGGGTQYF

v_gene: TRBV25-1
j_gene: TRBJ1-2
abundance: NA
d_gene: NA
CDR3nt: TGTGCCAGCAGTGAATTTGGTGGGTCACCGGGCTACACCTTC
CDR3aa: CASSEFGGSPGYTF

v_gene: TRBV20-1
j_gene: TRBJ2-6
abundance: NA
d_gene: TRBD2
CDR3nt: TGCAGTGCTACGGGACTAGCGGGGGCTGGGGCCAACGTCCTGACTTTC
CDR3aa: CSATGLAGAGANVLTF

v_gene: TRBV2
j_gene: TRBJ2-5
abundance: NA
d_gene: TRBD2
CDR3nt: TGTGCCAGCAGTGACCAGCGGGGGCGAGGAGAGACCCAGTACTTC
CDR3aa: CASSDQRGRGETQYF

v_gene: TRBV9
j_gene: TRBJ1-2
abundance: few
d_gene: NA
CDR3nt: TGTGCCAGCAGCGTAGAGGGCAGCTACTATGGCTACACCTTC
CDR3aa: CASSVEGSYYGYTF

v_gene: TRBV27
j_gene: TRBJ1-5
abundance: NA
d_gene: NA
CDR3nt: TGTGCCAGCAGTTTATCGAGGCAGGGGAATCAGCCCCAGCATTTT
CDR3aa: CASSLSRQGNQPQHF

v_gene: TRBV11-2
j_gene: TRBJ2-1
abundance: many
d_gene: NA
CDR3nt: TGTGCCAGCAGCTTAGGCGGAAGCAATGAGCAGTTCTTC
CDR3aa: CASSLGGSNEQFF

v_gene: TRBV10-3
j_gene: TRBJ1-2
abundance: few
d_gene: NA
CDR3nt: TGTGCCGTAGGGGGGTTGGTCGGTACCTATGGCTACACCTTC
CDR3aa: CAVGGLVGTYGYTF

v_gene: TRBV10-3
j_gene: TRBJ2-3
abundance: many
d_gene: TRBD1
CDR3nt: TGTGCCATCAGGGGGACAGGCACAGATACGCAGTATTTT
CDR3aa: CAIRGTGTDTQYF

v_gene: TRBV12-3/TRBV12-4
j_gene: TRBJ2-1
abundance: many
d_gene: NA
CDR3nt: TGTGCCAGCAGCCTTGGTGACTACGGTGAGCAGTTCTTC
CDR3aa: CASSLGDYGEQFF

v_gene: TRBV20-1
j_gene: TRBJ1-5
abundance: once
d_gene: NA
CDR3nt: TGCAGTGCCTCCCCTAGGGAAAATCAGCCCCAGCATTTT
CDR3aa: CSASPRENQPQHF

v_gene: TRBV7-9
j_gene: TRBJ1-2
abundance: NA
d_gene: NA
CDR3nt: TGTGCCAGCAGCTTCACCAATAACTATGGCTACACCTTC
CDR3aa: CASSFTNNYGYTF

v_gene: TRBV4-1
j_gene: TRBJ2-3
abundance: NA
d_gene: NA
CDR3nt: TGCGCCAGCAGCCTCCGCAGGGCCCCCTCGGGGGATACGCAGTATTTT
CDR3aa: CASSLRRAPSGDTQYF

v_gene: TRBV6-5
j_gene: TRBJ1-1
abundance: NA
d_gene: TRBD1
CDR3nt: TGTGCCAGCAGTGCGACAGGGGCACTGGTGACTGAAGCTTTCTTT
CDR3aa: CASSATGALVTEAFF

v_gene: TRBV27
j_gene: TRBJ2-2
abundance: NA
d_gene: TRBD2
CDR3nt: TGTGCCAGCAGTCCCGGACTAGCGGGAGTCCGGGAGCTGTTTTTT
CDR3aa: CASSPGLAGVRELFF

v_gene: TRBV4-3
j_gene: TRBJ1-1
abundance: NA
d_gene: NA
CDR3nt: TGCGCCAGCACCCGGACAGCTAACATGAACACTGAAGCTTTCTTT
CDR3aa: CASTRTANMNTEAFF

v_gene: TRBV5-6
j_gene: TRBJ1-5
abundance: NA
d_gene: TRBD1
CDR3nt: TGTGCCAGCAGCTGGATGGGACAGGGAGGCAATCAGCCCCAGCATTTT
CDR3aa: CASSWMGQGGNQPQHF

v_gene: TRBV3-1
j_gene: TRBJ2-5
abundance: NA
d_gene: NA
CDR3nt: TGTGCCAGCAGCCAAGATCTAGTGAGCCAAGAGACCCAGTACTTC
CDR3aa: CASSQDLVSQETQYF

v_gene: TRBV2
j_gene: TRBJ2-1
abundance: NA
d_gene: TRBD2
CDR3nt: TGTGCCGGCGACGGTGATAGCGGGAGAGGGTATGAGCAGTTCTTC
CDR3aa: CAGDGDSGRGYEQFF

v_gene: TRBV4-1
j_gene: TRBJ1-5
abundance: once
d_gene: NA
CDR3nt: TGCGCCAGCAGCCCCTGGACGTCGGTTCAGCCCCAGCATTTT
CDR3aa: CASSPWTSVQPQHF

v_gene: TRBV5-1
j_gene: TRBJ1-5
abundance: once
d_gene: TRBD1
CDR3nt: TGCGCCAGCAACGAACGGACAGGGGACAATCAGCCCCAGCATTTT
CDR3aa: CASNERTGDNQPQHF

v_gene: TRBV28
j_gene: TRBJ2-1
abundance: NA
d_gene: NA
CDR3nt: TGTGCCAGCAGTTGGGGCGGTGAGCAGTTCTTC
CDR3aa: CASSWGGEQFF